This T cell receptor (beta chain) is from a study of control samples from healthy donors and cancer patients. Libraries were prepared by immunoSEQ multiplex PCR; TCRdb keeps only in-frame clonotypes and omits some of them. Of 150,000 or so clones in the sample, about 94% were seen once. Germline V gene sequence: CDR1 SGHAT, CDR2 FQNNGV. This CDR3 region has 14 residues. Trimming left V 1 base short and J 9 bases short, with 13 bases between. The receptor was isolated from a middle-aged man in good health. This chain uses TRBV11-2 with TRBJ2-1; D remains ambiguous. Input material: blood. The CDR3 sequence is CASSLAFFQTEQFF. DNA of the CDR3: TGTGCCAGCAGCTTAGCCTTCTTTCAAACTGAGCAGTTCTTC. The entire variable domain, with the rest obtained from reference TRBV11-2 and TRBJ2-1, is as follows: EAGVAQSPRYKIIEKRQSVAFWCNPISGHATLYWYQQILGQGPKLLIQFQNNGVVDDSQLPKDRFSAERLKGVDSTLKIQPAKLEDSAVYLCASSLAFFQTEQFFGPGTRLTVL.